What follows are 22 T cell receptor beta chains derived from one specimen sequenced in a study of monozygotic twins with inflammatory bowel disease. From the 5' RACE reads, TCRdb lists one entry per CDR3 protein and no DNA. This sample contains more than 350,000 distinct CDR3 sequences. The sequencing sample was made of blood. The receptors originated from a human donor with ulcerative colitis or Crohn's disease, or a healthy co-twin of an affected twin (not recorded which).

V gene TRBV28 combines with J gene TRBJ1-2. Per germline, CDR1 MDHEN and CDR2 SYDVKM. The CDR3 totals 13 residues. CDR3 residues: CASSSQINYGYTF.

The gene calls are TRBV16 and TRBJ1-2. The germline V gene encodes CDR1 KGHSY and CDR2 FQNENV. The CDR3 runs to 16 residues. CDR3 region: CASSQSGTAYQGGYTF.

The J gene is TRBJ2-3, the V gene TRBV7-3; TCRdb's D call of TRBD2 is untestable without DNA. The CDR3 extends over 17 amino acids. In germline, CDR1 is SGHTA, CDR2 FQGTGA. The CDR3 protein is CASSPTLAGGSTDTQYF.

The chain joins TRBV28 to TRBJ2-7; the D call of TRBD2 rests on TCRdb alone, since no DNA is present to check it. CDR3 length: 14 amino acids. Per the germline V gene, CDR1 is MDHEN and CDR2 is SYDVKM. The CDR3 sequence: CASSGLAVSYEQYF.

The CDR3 here is CASSLAGTGAGETQYF. The V call is TRBV19, the J call TRBJ2-5; TCRdb's D call, TRBD1, is unchecked because there is no DNA. CDR1 is LNHDA and CDR2 is SQIVND in the germline V gene (reference sequence). The CDR3 length is 16 residues.

V usage is TRBV29-1 and J usage is TRBJ2-1; TCRdb's D call, TRBD2, is unchecked because there is no DNA. CDR3 length: 14 amino acids. Germline V CDR1 and CDR2: SQVTM, ANQGSEA. The chain's CDR3 is CSVNRRAADNEQFF.

J is TRBJ2-7 and V is TRBV28; the D gene TCRdb calls, TRBD2, cannot be checked with no DNA. This CDR3 has 14 amino acids. CDR1 MDHEN and CDR2 SYDVKM come from the germline V gene. CDR3 region: CASSFPERAYEQYF.

The genes are TRBV27 and TRBJ2-7. This CDR3 contains 14 residues. Germline assignment: CDR1 MNHEY and CDR2 SMNVEV (reference sequence). The CDR3 loop reads CASSLAGARKEQYF.

V usage is TRBV4-1 and J usage is TRBJ2-7; TCRdb's assignment of TRBD2 cannot be checked, as there is no DNA. The CDR3 has 16 amino acids. Germline V gives CDR1 MGHRA, CDR2 YSYEKL. The CDR3 protein is CASSPSGLAAEREQYF.

The chain carries TRBV18 and TRBJ1-4. The CDR3 loop spans 17 amino acids. Germline V gene sequence: CDR1 KGHSH, CDR2 LQKENI. The CDR3 reads CASSINTAGEGREKLFF.

The chain is built from TRBV28 and TRBJ2-2; no DNA is available, so the TRBD1 call from TCRdb remains unchecked. The CDR3 totals 15 residues. The germline V gene encodes CDR1 MDHEN and CDR2 SYDVKM. The CDR3 sequence is CASSQTGVNTGELFF. Combining the CDR3 with reference TRBV28 and TRBJ2-2 gives the whole variable domain DVKVTQSSRYLVKRTGEKVFLECVQDMDHENMFWYRQDPGLGLRLIYFSYDVKMKEKGDIPEGYSVSREKKERFSLILESASTNQTSMYLCASSQTGVNTGELFFGEGSRLTVL.

This CDR3 is CSAKGRGPANTDTQYF. The chain is built from TRBV20-1 and TRBJ2-3; TCRdb gives TRBD1 as the D gene, but with no DNA this cannot be confirmed. The V gene's germline CDR1 is DFQATT and CDR2 SNEGSKA (reference sequence). The CDR3 is 16 amino acids.

V is TRBV7-2 and J is TRBJ2-6; the TRBD1 assignment by TCRdb is unverifiable without DNA. This CDR3 spans 15 amino acids. The germline V gene has CDR1 SGHTA and CDR2 FQGNSA. CDR3 loop: CASSRLSPGANVLTF.

The V gene is TRBV7-2, the J gene TRBJ1-5; the TCRdb D gene call, TRBD1, has no DNA to confirm it. Germline-derived CDR1 and CDR2 are SGHTA and FQGNSA. The CDR3 runs to 16 residues. CDR3 residues: CASSLVEGAGNQPQHF.

CDR3 residues: CATSIGTGATYEQYF. This chain links TRBV24-1 with TRBJ2-7; the D call of TRBD1 rests on TCRdb alone, since no DNA is present to check it. Germline values: CDR1 KGHDR, CDR2 SFDVKD. This CDR3 is built from 15 residues.

The chain uses TRBV18 and TRBJ2-5; the D gene TCRdb calls, TRBD2, cannot be checked with no DNA. This CDR3 is 14 amino acids long. The germline gives CDR1 KGHSH, CDR2 LQKENI. CDR3 loop: CASSPDYRPETQYF.

This chain links TRBV7-9 with TRBJ2-5; TCRdb calls TRBD2, which cannot be checked without DNA. The CDR3 contains 14 residues. CDR1 and CDR2 (germline): SEHNR, FQNEAQ (reference sequence). The CDR3 reads CASSSLGSQETQYF. Complete variable domain (other parts from reference TRBV7-9 and TRBJ2-5): DTGVSQNPRHKITKRGQNVTFRCDPISEHNRLYWYRQTLGQGPEFLTYFQNEAQLEKSRLLSDRFSAERPKGSFSTLEIQRTEQGDSAMYLCASSSLGSQETQYFGPGTRLLVL.

The gene calls are TRBV5-5 and TRBJ2-5. CDR1 SGHKS and CDR2 YYEKEE come from the germline V gene (reference sequence). The CDR3 is 13 amino acids. CDR3 residues: CASSRLYQETQYF.

The chain couples TRBV11-3 to TRBJ2-1; the D call of TRBD2 rests on TCRdb alone, since no DNA is present to check it. Germline V gene sequence: CDR1 SGHNT, CDR2 YENEEA. The CDR3 has 14 residues. This CDR3 reads CASSLARTSGKQFF.

The rearrangement joins TRBV6-6 to TRBJ1-1; TCRdb's D call, TRBD1, is unchecked because there is no DNA. Germline V gives CDR1 MNHNY, CDR2 SVGAGI (reference sequence). The length of the CDR3 is 13 residues. The CDR3 sequence: CASNIQVNTEAFF.

J is TRBJ2-3 and V is TRBV7-2; TCRdb's D call of TRBD2 is untestable without DNA. The germline CDR1 and CDR2 sequences are SGHTA and FQGNSA. The length of the CDR3 is 13 residues. The CDR3 loop is CASSPSGTDTQYF. The variable domain in full, with the rest retrieved from reference TRBV7-2 and TRBJ2-3, is GAGVSQSPSNKVTEKGKDVELRCDPISGHTALYWYRQSLGQGLEFLIYFQGNSAPDKSGLPSDRFSAERTGGSVSTLTIQRTQQEDSAVYLCASSPSGTDTQYFGPGTRLTVL.

V gene TRBV7-3 combines with J gene TRBJ2-2. This CDR3 is 15 amino acids long. Per germline, CDR1 SGHTA and CDR2 FQGTGA. CDR3 protein: CASSPDLANTGELFF.